Listed below are T cell receptor beta chains from one sample, sequenced in a study of human T cells and chemical hapten exposure. TCRdb processed the RACE reads anew with MiXCR; each CDR3 protein has one entry. The sample holds tens of thousands of distinct CDR3 sequences, approximately 9% seen once. Sequencing was carried out using whole blood. The receptor source for this set is a female donor in good health. Some clones in this sample may be carry-over from other donors' samples. CDR3s leave out the opening cysteine and the closing phenylalanine or tryptophan. The D gene is left open where the match is weak.

NA	TRBV6-6	ASRAGGTVSTDTQY
NA	TRBV20-1	SARSLNGYT
NA	TRBV19	VSTLDRANTEAF
TRBD2	TRBV20-1	SAWGGSEVRQY
TRBD1	TRBV20-1	SAPRGTGNSPLH
NA	TRBV3-1	ASSSTTIQETQY
NA	TRBV27	ASSSQGTNQPQH
TRBD2	TRBV20-1	SARGVGLAGVADTQY
TRBD2	TRBV3-1	ASSQGLTQETQY
TRBD1	TRBV27	ASRLGQSTYEQY
NA	TRBV20-1	SAIRRRVGWKTQY
TRBD2	TRBV3-1	ASRDTSGRATGELF
TRBD2	TRBV28	ASSTTLAGGWETQY
NA	TRBV5-1	ASSLVALTDTQY
NA	TRBV10-3	AISESTGPETQY
NA	TRBV6-5	ASSYSGAQETQY
NA	TRBV7-2	ASSLGSSGSTDTQY
TRBD1	TRBV6-6	ASSLTGGDTQY
TRBD2	TRBV12-3/TRBV12-4	ASSLARGAHY
NA	TRBV7-9	ASSLTGTPTYEQY
NA	TRBV23-1	ASSQETGCFVEQY
TRBD1	TRBV20-1	SAREQGDATDTQY
NA	TRBV6-2/TRBV6-3	ASTHGYQETQY
NA	TRBV20-1	SAGRTEPYEQY
TRBD2	TRBV5-1	ASSREGNEQY
TRBD2	TRBV27	ASSPRTSGTPYTQY
NA	TRBV28	ASSRFPGLDGNTIH
NA	TRBV28	ASSPPEIPNYGYT
TRBD2	TRBV28	ASEPTSGSMADTQY
NA	TRBV7-2	ASSLAGVADNEQF
NA	TRBV5-1	ASSLGEGRTYGYT
TRBD2	TRBV3-1	ASSVSGTNYNEQF
TRBD1	TRBV4-2	ASSQVVGTVNTGELF
TRBD1	TRBV2	ASSQRTGVYNEQF
NA	TRBV10-3	AISDGPVNTEAF
NA	TRBV29-1	SVDPGDTDTQY
NA	TRBV7-2	ASSARGNQPQH
NA	TRBV6-5	ASSYSKGNTGELF
NA	TRBV7-3	ASSDRPISNTEAF
NA	TRBV27	ASSLYGVNTEAF
NA	TRBV28	ASSSFSYEQY
TRBD2	TRBV23-1	ASSQSSGSRNEQF
NA	TRBV30	AWSEPADTQY
NA	TRBV2	ASRIADYEQY
NA	TRBV12-3/TRBV12-4	ASSFPEGGVDDTGELF
NA	TRBV7-2	ASSFTFSSTDTQY
TRBD2	TRBV7-2	ASSLQPGGSTGELF
NA	TRBV29-1	SVEGGGYT
NA	TRBV6-5	ASSYFGGGTEAF
NA	TRBV7-9	ASSLWTVQETQY
NA	TRBV10-3	AIGDGRSGNTIY
NA	TRBV6-1	ATALTGTDQPQH
NA	TRBV4-1	ASSQVDLGFYNEQF
NA	TRBV29-1	SVEGGSNYGYT
TRBD1	TRBV28	ASSLFRQGPYNEQF
NA	TRBV7-2	ASSSGFSTDTQY
NA	TRBV7-2	ASSLAPGADEQY
NA	TRBV15	ATSRDSVITGELF
NA	TRBV2	ASSRTASTDTQY
TRBD1	TRBV7-8	ASSFYIGTGVKEQY